Listed below are T cell receptor beta chains from one sample, sequenced in a study of CD8+CD57+ T cells in acquired aplastic anemia. One entry per CDR3 protein, called by TCRdb with MiXCR from the reads. The sample carries around 130,000 distinct CDR3 sequences, under 60% recorded once. Material: sorted CD4+, CD8+, or CD8+CD57+ T cells (not recorded which) from PBMCs. The receptors were gathered from a human donor with aplastic anemia. CDR3s include the opening cysteine and the closing phenylalanine or tryptophan. Each record gives: CDR3 DNA, CDR3 protein, J gene, D gene, V gene, CDR3 length, clone size. D genes are given only for firm matches. The size of a clone is reported for some rows only, either as once, few or many, or as a class for expanded clones.

DNA: TGTGCCATAGGCTTTGCCCAGGATCAGCCCCAGCATTTT; CDR3: CAIGFAQDQPQHF; J: TRBJ1-5; D: NA; V: TRBV10-3; length: 13; size: NA
DNA: TGTGCCAGCAGCACCCGTGGACAGGGAGCCTATGGCTACACCTTC; CDR3: CASSTRGQGAYGYTF; J: TRBJ1-2; D: TRBD1; V: TRBV5-4; length: 15; size: many
DNA: TGTGCCAGCAGCCAGCTGGGGATACTCAACTATGGCTACACCTTC; CDR3: CASSQLGILNYGYTF; J: TRBJ1-2; D: NA; V: TRBV6-1; length: 15; size: many
DNA: TGCAGTCTCTACGACCCCTTAACCTACGAGCAGTACTTC; CDR3: CSLYDPLTYEQYF; J: TRBJ2-7; D: NA; V: TRBV20-1; length: 13; size: NA
DNA: TGCGCCAGCCTCGCCGAAGGTGGACGGGGCACTGAAGCTTTCTTT; CDR3: CASLAEGGRGTEAFF; J: TRBJ1-1; D: NA; V: TRBV10-1; length: 15; size: NA
DNA: TGCAGTGCTAGAGAACAAGAGACCCAGTACTTC; CDR3: CSAREQETQYF; J: TRBJ2-5; D: NA; V: TRBV20-1; length: 11; size: NA
DNA: TGTGCCAGCAGTGGCGGCCTAGCGGGGGGCGATACGCAGTATTTT; CDR3: CASSGGLAGGDTQYF; J: TRBJ2-3; D: TRBD2; V: TRBV2; length: 15; size: NA
DNA: TGTGCCAGCAGCACGGGACCGACTCTAACTACCGAGCAGTACTTC; CDR3: CASSTGPTLTTEQYF; J: TRBJ2-7; D: NA; V: TRBV7-8; length: 15; size: few
DNA: TGTGCCACCACCCCCGGACGGACACCAAGACTGTTTTTT; CDR3: CATTPGRTPRLFF; J: TRBJ1-4; D: NA; V: TRBV15; length: 13; size: few
DNA: TGTGCCACCAGTGATCCACCGACAGGGTCCAATGAGCAGTTCTTC; CDR3: CATSDPPTGSNEQFF; J: TRBJ2-1; D: TRBD1; V: TRBV24-1; length: 15; size: few
DNA: TGCGCCAGCAGCTTGGAGGCTAGCGGGGGGTACGAGCAGTACTTC; CDR3: CASSLEASGGYEQYF; J: TRBJ2-7; D: TRBD2; V: TRBV5-1; length: 15; size: few
DNA: TGTGCCAGCAGTGACACAGGGGGAGGAGGAGAGACCCAGTACTTC; CDR3: CASSDTGGGGETQYF; J: TRBJ2-5; D: TRBD1; V: TRBV6-4; length: 15; size: NA
DNA: TGTGCCAGCAGCGACGGGACAGGGGGCAATGAGCAGTTCTTC; CDR3: CASSDGTGGNEQFF; J: TRBJ2-1; D: TRBD1; V: TRBV9; length: 14; size: many
DNA: TGTGCCAGCAGCTCGACAGGGTACTATGGCTACACCTTC; CDR3: CASSSTGYYGYTF; J: TRBJ1-2; D: TRBD1; V: TRBV7-2; length: 13; size: NA
DNA: TGTGCCAGCAGTATTAGCGGGGGGGCTTACGATCAGTACTTC; CDR3: CASSISGGAYDQYF; J: TRBJ2-7; D: TRBD2; V: TRBV4-2; length: 14; size: once
DNA: TGTGCCAGCAGCGCCCAGGGGGGAGGAGATTCACCCCTCCACTTT; CDR3: CASSAQGGGDSPLHF; J: TRBJ1-6; D: TRBD1; V: TRBV9; length: 15; size: NA
DNA: TGTGCCAGCAGCTTGCCGACACGCGGGTTCGGCTACAATGAGCAGTTCTTC; CDR3: CASSLPTRGFGYNEQFF; J: TRBJ2-1; D: NA; V: TRBV11-1; length: 17; size: few
DNA: TGTGCCATCAGTGAAATGAAAGGGGATAATCAGCCCCAGCATTTT; CDR3: CAISEMKGDNQPQHF; J: TRBJ1-5; D: NA; V: TRBV10-3; length: 15; size: NA
DNA: TGTGCCAGTAGCCAGGGGGGTTACTACGAGCAGTACTTC; CDR3: CASSQGGYYEQYF; J: TRBJ2-7; D: NA; V: TRBV19; length: 13; size: few
DNA: TGTGCCACCAGCAGAGATCGGGTCCGCTCGGGGGAGCAGTACTTC; CDR3: CATSRDRVRSGEQYF; J: TRBJ2-7; D: NA; V: TRBV15; length: 15; size: few
DNA: TGTGCCAGCAGCCCTTCCCGGGGCACCTACGAGCAGTACTTC; CDR3: CASSPSRGTYEQYF; J: TRBJ2-7; D: NA; V: TRBV7-3; length: 14; size: NA
DNA: TGCGCCAGCAGCCTATACACAGGGTCAGGCCTCCACTTT; CDR3: CASSLYTGSGLHF; J: TRBJ1-6; D: NA; V: TRBV5-1; length: 13; size: few
DNA: TGTGCCAGCAGTGAAACAGCCAACAATGAGCAGTTCTTC; CDR3: CASSETANNEQFF; J: TRBJ2-1; D: NA; V: TRBV6-1; length: 13; size: many
DNA: TGTGCCAGCAGCCCAGCTACTAGCTGGAGGCAAGAGACCCAGTACTTC; CDR3: CASSPATSWRQETQYF; J: TRBJ2-5; D: NA; V: TRBV14; length: 16; size: NA
DNA: TGTGCCAGTAGTATAGAATTAACAGGGACCTCTGGAAACACCATATATTTT; CDR3: CASSIELTGTSGNTIYF; J: TRBJ1-3; D: NA; V: TRBV19; length: 17; size: many
DNA: TGTGCCAGCAGCTCCTCGGGGGCGAACTACGAGCAGTACTTC; CDR3: CASSSSGANYEQYF; J: TRBJ2-7; D: NA; V: TRBV7-9; length: 14; size: many
DNA: TGTGCCAGCAGCGTGACAGGGTCGGTCGGCTACACCTTC; CDR3: CASSVTGSVGYTF; J: TRBJ1-2; D: TRBD1; V: TRBV7-2; length: 13; size: few
DNA: TGCAGTGCTAACCAGCGGGAGCCGTACGAGCAGTACTTC; CDR3: CSANQREPYEQYF; J: TRBJ2-7; D: TRBD2; V: TRBV20-1; length: 13; size: NA
DNA: TGCGCCAGCACCAGACAGCCTCCCTACGAGCAGTACTTC; CDR3: CASTRQPPYEQYF; J: TRBJ2-7; D: NA; V: TRBV10-2; length: 13; size: NA
DNA: TGTGCCAGCAGTTTAAAGGTAGCGGGAGTAGCCGGGGAGCTGTTTTTT; CDR3: CASSLKVAGVAGELFF; J: TRBJ2-2; D: TRBD2; V: TRBV27; length: 16; size: many
DNA: TGTGCCAGCAGCTTCGGGACTAATCTATACAATGAGCAGTTCTTC; CDR3: CASSFGTNLYNEQFF; J: TRBJ2-1; D: TRBD2; V: TRBV7-6; length: 15; size: NA
DNA: TGTGCCAGTAGTATATTGTGGCTAGCGGGCCCACCCTCCTACGAGCAGTACTTC; CDR3: CASSILWLAGPPSYEQYF; J: TRBJ2-7; D: TRBD2; V: TRBV19; length: 18; size: NA
DNA: TGTGCCATCAGTGAGTCTCCGTCGACAGGGAACACTGAAGCTTTCTTT; CDR3: CAISESPSTGNTEAFF; J: TRBJ1-1; D: NA; V: TRBV10-3; length: 16; size: few
DNA: TGTGCCAGCAGCTCACAGGGCTGGGAGACCCAGTACTTC; CDR3: CASSSQGWETQYF; J: TRBJ2-5; D: NA; V: TRBV7-7; length: 13; size: NA
DNA: TGTGCCACCAGCAGGGACGGAGCAGATACGCAGTATTTT; CDR3: CATSRDGADTQYF; J: TRBJ2-3; D: NA; V: TRBV15; length: 13; size: many
DNA: TGTGCCAGCAGCTCGACGGGGGGGCTAGGCGATGAGCAGTTCTTC; CDR3: CASSSTGGLGDEQFF; J: TRBJ2-1; D: TRBD2; V: TRBV11-1; length: 15; size: NA
DNA: TGTGCCAGCAGCGCAGCGGGCTACGAGCAGTACTTC; CDR3: CASSAAGYEQYF; J: TRBJ2-7; D: NA; V: TRBV9; length: 12; size: NA
DNA: TGTGCCAGTAGTCCACGGAGGTGGGAGGGCACTGAAGCTTTCTTT; CDR3: CASSPRRWEGTEAFF; J: TRBJ1-1; D: NA; V: TRBV19; length: 15; size: once
DNA: TGTGCCAGTAGGAGGGACGGGGTTAACACTGAAGCTTTCTTT; CDR3: CASRRDGVNTEAFF; J: TRBJ1-1; D: NA; V: TRBV19; length: 14; size: NA
DNA: TGTGCCAGCAGCTTGGACTATCAAGAGACCCAGTACTTC; CDR3: CASSLDYQETQYF; J: TRBJ2-5; D: NA; V: TRBV7-3; length: 13; size: many
DNA: TGTGCCAGCAGGTCGGACAGGGGGCCAAGTTCATCCCAGCATTTT; CDR3: CASRSDRGPSSSQHF; J: TRBJ1-5; D: TRBD1; V: TRBV12-3/TRBV12-4; length: 15; size: many
DNA: TGCAGTGCTCGGACAGGATATACCTACGAGCAGTACTTC; CDR3: CSARTGYTYEQYF; J: TRBJ2-7; D: TRBD1; V: TRBV20-1; length: 13; size: NA
DNA: TGTGCCACCAGCGAACCCTCGTCGGATACGCAGTATTTT; CDR3: CATSEPSSDTQYF; J: TRBJ2-3; D: NA; V: TRBV24-1; length: 13; size: NA
DNA: TGTGCCATCACCGACAGGGAAGGACTCAATGAGCAGTTCTTC; CDR3: CAITDREGLNEQFF; J: TRBJ2-1; D: TRBD1; V: TRBV10-3; length: 14; size: NA
DNA: TGCGCCAGCAGCTTCCGGGGACAGGAGGGGAGTTACGAGCAGTACTTC; CDR3: CASSFRGQEGSYEQYF; J: TRBJ2-7; D: TRBD1; V: TRBV5-1; length: 16; size: many
DNA: TGTGCCATCAGTTACTCGTTTCCCGGGACTGCCACCTACGAGCAGTACTTC; CDR3: CAISYSFPGTATYEQYF; J: TRBJ2-7; D: NA; V: TRBV6-5; length: 17; size: NA
DNA: TGCAGCGTTCTTCTAAGAGGGGGCACAGATACGCAGTATTTT; CDR3: CSVLLRGGTDTQYF; J: TRBJ2-3; D: NA; V: TRBV29-1; length: 14; size: NA
DNA: TGTGCCAGCGGACGGGGGACTGAAGCTTTCTTT; CDR3: CASGRGTEAFF; J: TRBJ1-1; D: NA; V: TRBV6-6; length: 11; size: NA
DNA: TGCAGTGCGAGAGAAGGGTTTCAAGAGACCCAGTACTTC; CDR3: CSAREGFQETQYF; J: TRBJ2-5; D: NA; V: TRBV29-1; length: 13; size: NA
DNA: TGTGCCATCAGTGAGGGTCGCTACTACAATGAGCAGTTCTTC; CDR3: CAISEGRYYNEQFF; J: TRBJ2-1; D: NA; V: TRBV10-3; length: 14; size: NA
DNA: TGTGCCAGCAGTGAAGGCGGGAGGGCCTTAGCAGATACGCAGTATTTT; CDR3: CASSEGGRALADTQYF; J: TRBJ2-3; D: TRBD2; V: TRBV6-1; length: 16; size: NA
DNA: TGCAGTGCTCCAACCTTCCGGGACAGGGGCTACGAGCAGTACTTC; CDR3: CSAPTFRDRGYEQYF; J: TRBJ2-7; D: TRBD1; V: TRBV20-1; length: 15; size: many
DNA: TGTGCCAGCCAGGACAGACTTAATGAAAAACTGTTTTTT; CDR3: CASQDRLNEKLFF; J: TRBJ1-4; D: NA; V: TRBV10-3; length: 13; size: NA
DNA: TGTGCCAGCAGCGGACAGGGAAGGGGTCCCACAGATACGCAGTATTTT; CDR3: CASSGQGRGPTDTQYF; J: TRBJ2-3; D: TRBD1; V: TRBV3-1; length: 16; size: few
DNA: TGTGCCAGCAGCTTAGTCTCGGGAGGGCTACACTACGAGCAGTACTTC; CDR3: CASSLVSGGLHYEQYF; J: TRBJ2-7; D: TRBD2; V: TRBV7-9; length: 16; size: many